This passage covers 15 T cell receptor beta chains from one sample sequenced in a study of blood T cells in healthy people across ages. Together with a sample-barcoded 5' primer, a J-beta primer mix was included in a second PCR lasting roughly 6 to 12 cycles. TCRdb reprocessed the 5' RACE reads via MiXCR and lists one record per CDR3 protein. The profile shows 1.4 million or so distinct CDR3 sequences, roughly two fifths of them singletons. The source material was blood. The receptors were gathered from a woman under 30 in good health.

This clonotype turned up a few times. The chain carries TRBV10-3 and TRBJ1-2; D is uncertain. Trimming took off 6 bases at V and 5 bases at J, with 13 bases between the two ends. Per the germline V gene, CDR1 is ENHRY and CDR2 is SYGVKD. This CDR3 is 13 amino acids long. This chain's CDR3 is CAIRPSRTYGYTF. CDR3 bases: TGTGCCATCAGGCCCAGCAGGACTTATGGCTACACCTTC.

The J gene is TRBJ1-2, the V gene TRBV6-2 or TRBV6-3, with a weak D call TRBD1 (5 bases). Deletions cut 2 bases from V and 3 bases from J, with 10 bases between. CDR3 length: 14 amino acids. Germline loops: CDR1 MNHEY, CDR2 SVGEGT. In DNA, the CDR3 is TGTGCCAGCAGTTACGCCCGGGGCCACTATGGCTACACCTTC. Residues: CASSYARGHYGYTF.

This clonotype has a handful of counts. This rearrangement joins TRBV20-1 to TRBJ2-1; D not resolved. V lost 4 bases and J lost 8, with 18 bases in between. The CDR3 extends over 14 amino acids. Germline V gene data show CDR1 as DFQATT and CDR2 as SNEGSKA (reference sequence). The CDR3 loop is CSATSVPEVYEQFF. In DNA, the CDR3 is TGCAGTGCTACAAGCGTCCCCGAGGTTTATGAGCAGTTCTTC.

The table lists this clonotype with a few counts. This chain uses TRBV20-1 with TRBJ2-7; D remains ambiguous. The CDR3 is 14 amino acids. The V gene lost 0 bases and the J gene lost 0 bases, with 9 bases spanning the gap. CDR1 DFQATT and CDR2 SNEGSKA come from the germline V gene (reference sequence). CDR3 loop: CSARDIMLSYEQYF. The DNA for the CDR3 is TGCAGTGCTAGAGATATTATGCTCTCCTACGAGCAGTACTTC.

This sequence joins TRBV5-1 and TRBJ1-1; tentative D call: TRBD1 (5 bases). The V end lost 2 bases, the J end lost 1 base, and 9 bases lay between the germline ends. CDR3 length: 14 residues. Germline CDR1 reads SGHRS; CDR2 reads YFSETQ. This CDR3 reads CASSLQEGNTEAFF. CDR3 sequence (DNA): TGCGCCAGCAGCTTACAGGAGGGGAACACTGAAGCTTTCTTT. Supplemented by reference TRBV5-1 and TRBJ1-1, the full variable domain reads KAGVTQTPRYLIKTRGQQVTLSCSPISGHRSVSWYQQTPGQGLQFLFEYFSETQRNKGNFPGRFSGRQFSNSRSEMNVSTLELGDSALYLCASSLQEGNTEAFFGQGTRLTVV.

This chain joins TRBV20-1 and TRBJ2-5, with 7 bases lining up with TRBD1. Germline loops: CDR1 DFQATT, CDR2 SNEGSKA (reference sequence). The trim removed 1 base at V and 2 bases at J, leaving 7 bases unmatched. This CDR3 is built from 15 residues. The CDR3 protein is CSARGIPGQQETQYF. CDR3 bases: TGCAGTGCTAGAGGCATTCCGGGACAGCAAGAGACCCAGTACTTC.

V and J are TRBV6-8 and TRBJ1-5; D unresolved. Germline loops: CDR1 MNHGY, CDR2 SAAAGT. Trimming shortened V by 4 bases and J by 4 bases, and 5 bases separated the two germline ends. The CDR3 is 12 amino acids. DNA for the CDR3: TGTGCCAGCAGTTCCAAAAATCAGCCCCAGCATTTT. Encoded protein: CASSSKNQPQHF.

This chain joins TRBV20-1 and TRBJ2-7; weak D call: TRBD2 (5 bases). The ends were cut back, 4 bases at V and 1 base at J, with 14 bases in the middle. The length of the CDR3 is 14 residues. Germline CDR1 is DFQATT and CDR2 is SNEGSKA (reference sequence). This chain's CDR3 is CSATDFSGSYEQYF. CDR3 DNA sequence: TGCAGTGCTACGGACTTCAGTGGGTCCTACGAGCAGTACTTC.

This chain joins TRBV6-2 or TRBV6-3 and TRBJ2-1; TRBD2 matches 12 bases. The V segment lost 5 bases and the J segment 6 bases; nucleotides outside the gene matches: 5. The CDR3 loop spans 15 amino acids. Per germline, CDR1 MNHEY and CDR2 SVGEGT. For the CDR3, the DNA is TGTGCCAGCAGTCACCGGGGACTAGCGGGCAATGAGCAGTTCTTC. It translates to CASSHRGLAGNEQFF.

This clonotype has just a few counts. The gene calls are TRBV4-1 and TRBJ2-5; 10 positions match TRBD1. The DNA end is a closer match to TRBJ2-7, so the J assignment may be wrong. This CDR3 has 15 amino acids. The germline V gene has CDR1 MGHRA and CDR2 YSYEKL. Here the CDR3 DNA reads TGCGCCAGCAGCCAAGATGGACAGGGGGGAAACGAGCAGTACTTC. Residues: CASSQDGQGGNEQYF.

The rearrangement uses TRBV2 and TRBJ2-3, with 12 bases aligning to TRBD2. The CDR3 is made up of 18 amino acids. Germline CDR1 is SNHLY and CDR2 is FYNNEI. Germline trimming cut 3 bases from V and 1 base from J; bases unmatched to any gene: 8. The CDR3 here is CASSDLLAGGPGTDTQYF. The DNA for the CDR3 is TGTGCCAGCAGTGATCTCCTAGCGGGAGGGCCAGGCACAGATACGCAGTATTTT.

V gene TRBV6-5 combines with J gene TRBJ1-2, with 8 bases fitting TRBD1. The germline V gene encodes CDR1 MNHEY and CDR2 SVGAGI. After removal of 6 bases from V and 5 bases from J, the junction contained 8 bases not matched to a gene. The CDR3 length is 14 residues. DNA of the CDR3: TGTGCCAGCAGGCCCCCGGGACAGGATTATGGCTACACCTTC. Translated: CASRPPGQDYGYTF.

CDR3 bases: TGTGCCAGCAGTTTGGTCTGGCAGGTCAATCAGCCCCAGCATTTT. Translating gives CASSLVWQVNQPQHF. This chain connects TRBV28 to TRBJ1-5; the D is unclear. Between the trimmed V and J ends, which lost 3 bases and 3 bases, there was a span of 12 bases. CDR3 length equals 15 residues. Germline lookup yields CDR1 MDHEN and CDR2 SYDVKM.

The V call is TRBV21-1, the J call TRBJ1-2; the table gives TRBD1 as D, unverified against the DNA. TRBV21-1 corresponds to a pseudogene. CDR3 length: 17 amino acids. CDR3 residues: CASREHLETGSFYGYTF. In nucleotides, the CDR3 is TGTGCCAGCAGGGAACACCTGGAGACAGGGTCCTTCTATGGCTACACCTTC.

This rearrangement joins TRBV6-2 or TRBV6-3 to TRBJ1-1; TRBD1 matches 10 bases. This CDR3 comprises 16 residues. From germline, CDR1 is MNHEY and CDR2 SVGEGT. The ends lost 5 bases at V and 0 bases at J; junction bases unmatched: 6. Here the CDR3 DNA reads TGTGCCAGCAGTGACGGACAGGGGGTGATGAACACTGAAGCTTTCTTT. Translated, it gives CASSDGQGVMNTEAFF.